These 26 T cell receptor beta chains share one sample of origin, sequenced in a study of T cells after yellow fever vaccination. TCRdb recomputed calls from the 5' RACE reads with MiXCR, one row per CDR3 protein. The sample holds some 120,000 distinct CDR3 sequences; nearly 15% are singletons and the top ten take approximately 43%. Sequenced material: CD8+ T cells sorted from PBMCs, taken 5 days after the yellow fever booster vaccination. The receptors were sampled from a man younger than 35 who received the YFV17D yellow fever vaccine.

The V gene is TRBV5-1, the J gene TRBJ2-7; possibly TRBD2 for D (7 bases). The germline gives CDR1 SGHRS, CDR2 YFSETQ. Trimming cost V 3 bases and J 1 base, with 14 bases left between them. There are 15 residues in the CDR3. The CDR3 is CASSSVGGASYEQYF. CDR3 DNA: TGCGCCAGCAGCTCCGTGGGGGGGGCGTCCTACGAGCAGTACTTC.

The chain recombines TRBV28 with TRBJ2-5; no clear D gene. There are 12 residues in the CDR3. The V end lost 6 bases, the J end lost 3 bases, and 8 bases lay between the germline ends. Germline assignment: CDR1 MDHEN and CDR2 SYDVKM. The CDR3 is CASSQREETQYF. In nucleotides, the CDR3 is TGTGCCAGCAGCCAGCGTGAAGAGACCCAGTACTTC. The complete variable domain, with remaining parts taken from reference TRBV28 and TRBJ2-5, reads DVKVTQSSRYLVKRTGEKVFLECVQDMDHENMFWYRQDPGLGLRLIYFSYDVKMKEKGDIPEGYSVSREKKERFSLILESASTNQTSMYLCASSQREETQYFGPGTRLLVL.

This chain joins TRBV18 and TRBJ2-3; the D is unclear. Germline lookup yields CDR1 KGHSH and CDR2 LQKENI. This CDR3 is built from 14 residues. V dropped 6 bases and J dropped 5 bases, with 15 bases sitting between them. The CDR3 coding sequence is TGTGCCAGCTCGGACGTGGGGTTAAGAGATACGCAGTATTTT. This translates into CASSDVGLRDTQYF.

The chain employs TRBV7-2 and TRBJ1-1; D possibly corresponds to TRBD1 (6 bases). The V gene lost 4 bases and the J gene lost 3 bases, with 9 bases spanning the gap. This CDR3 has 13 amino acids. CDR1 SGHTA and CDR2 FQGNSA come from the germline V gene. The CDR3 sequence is CASSWTADTEAFF. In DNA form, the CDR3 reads TGTGCCAGCAGCTGGACAGCTGACACTGAAGCTTTCTTT.

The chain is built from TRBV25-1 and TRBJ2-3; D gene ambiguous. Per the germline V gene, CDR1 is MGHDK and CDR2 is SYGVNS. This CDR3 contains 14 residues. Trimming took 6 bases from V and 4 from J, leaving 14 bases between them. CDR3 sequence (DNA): TGTGCCAGCAGCGGCGTGGGCGCCCCAGATACGCAGTATTTT. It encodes CASSGVGAPDTQYF.

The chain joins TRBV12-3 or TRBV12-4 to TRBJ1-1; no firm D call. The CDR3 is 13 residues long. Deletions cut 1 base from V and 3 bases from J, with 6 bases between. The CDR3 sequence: CASSLGSHTEAFF. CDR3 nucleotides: TGTGCCAGCAGTTTAGGTAGTCACACTGAAGCTTTCTTT.

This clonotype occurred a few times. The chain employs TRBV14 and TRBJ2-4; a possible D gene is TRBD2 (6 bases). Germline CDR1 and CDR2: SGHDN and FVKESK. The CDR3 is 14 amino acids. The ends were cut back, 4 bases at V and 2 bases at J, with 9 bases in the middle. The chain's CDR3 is CASSPRESKNIQYF. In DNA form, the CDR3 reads TGTGCCAGCAGCCCCCGGGAGTCCAAAAACATTCAGTACTTC.

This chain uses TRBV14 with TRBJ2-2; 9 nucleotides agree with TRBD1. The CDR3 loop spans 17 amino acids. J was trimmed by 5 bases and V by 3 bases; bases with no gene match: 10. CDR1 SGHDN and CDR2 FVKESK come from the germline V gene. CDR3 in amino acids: CASSQRAGQGNTGELFF. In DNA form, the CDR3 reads TGTGCCAGCAGCCAGAGGGCGGGACAGGGTAATACCGGGGAGCTGTTTTTT.

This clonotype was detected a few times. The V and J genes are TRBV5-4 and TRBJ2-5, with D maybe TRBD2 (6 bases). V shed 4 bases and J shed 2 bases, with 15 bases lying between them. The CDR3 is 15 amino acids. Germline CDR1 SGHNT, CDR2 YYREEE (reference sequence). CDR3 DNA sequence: TGTGCCAGCAGCCCCGGGTTGGAGGGGCAAGAGACCCAGTACTTC. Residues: CASSPGLEGQETQYF.

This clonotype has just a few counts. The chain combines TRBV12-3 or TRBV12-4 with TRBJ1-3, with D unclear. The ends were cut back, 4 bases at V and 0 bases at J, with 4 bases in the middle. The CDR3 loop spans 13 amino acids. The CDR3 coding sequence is TGTGCCAGCAGTTCTAGCTCTGGAAACACCATATATTTT. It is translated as CASSSSSGNTIYF.

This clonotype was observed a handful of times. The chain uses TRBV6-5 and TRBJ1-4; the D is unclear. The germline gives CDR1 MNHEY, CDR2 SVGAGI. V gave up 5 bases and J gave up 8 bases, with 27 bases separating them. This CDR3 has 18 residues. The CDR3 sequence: CASSRRLPDGTLGEKLFF. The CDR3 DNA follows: TGTGCCAGCAGTCGGCGATTACCAGACGGAACCTTAGGGGAAAAACTGTTTTTT.

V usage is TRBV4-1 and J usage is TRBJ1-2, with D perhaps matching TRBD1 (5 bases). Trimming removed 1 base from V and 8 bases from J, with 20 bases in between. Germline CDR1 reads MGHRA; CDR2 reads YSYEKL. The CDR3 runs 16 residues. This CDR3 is CASSQGLQEGTYGYTF. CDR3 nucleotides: TGCGCCAGCAGCCAAGGGTTGCAGGAAGGGACTTACGGCTACACCTTC.

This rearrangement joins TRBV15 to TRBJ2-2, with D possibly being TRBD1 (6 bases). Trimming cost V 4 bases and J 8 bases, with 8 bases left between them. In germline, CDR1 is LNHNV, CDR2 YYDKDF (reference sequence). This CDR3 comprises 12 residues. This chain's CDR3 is CATSKGGGELFF. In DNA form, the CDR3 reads TGTGCCACCAGCAAAGGGGGTGGGGAGCTGTTTTTT.

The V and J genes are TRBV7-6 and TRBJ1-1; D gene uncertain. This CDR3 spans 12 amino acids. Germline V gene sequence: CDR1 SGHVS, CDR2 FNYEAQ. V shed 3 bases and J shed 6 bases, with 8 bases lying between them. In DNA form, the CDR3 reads TGTGCCAGCAGCTTTGACGGGGCTGAAGCTTTCTTT. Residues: CASSFDGAEAFF.

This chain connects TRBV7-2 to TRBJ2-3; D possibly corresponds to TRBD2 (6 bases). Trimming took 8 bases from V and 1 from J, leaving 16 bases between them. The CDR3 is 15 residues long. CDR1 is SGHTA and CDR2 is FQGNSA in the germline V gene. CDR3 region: CASDHSGRGTDTQYF. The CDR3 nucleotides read TGTGCCAGCGATCACAGCGGGCGGGGCACAGATACGCAGTATTTT.

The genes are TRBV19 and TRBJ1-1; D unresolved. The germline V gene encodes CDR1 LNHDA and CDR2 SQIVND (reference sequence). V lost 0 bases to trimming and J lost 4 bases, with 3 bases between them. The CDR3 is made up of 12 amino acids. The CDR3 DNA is TGTGCCAGTAGTATAGATGGCACTGAAGCTTTCTTT. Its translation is CASSIDGTEAFF.

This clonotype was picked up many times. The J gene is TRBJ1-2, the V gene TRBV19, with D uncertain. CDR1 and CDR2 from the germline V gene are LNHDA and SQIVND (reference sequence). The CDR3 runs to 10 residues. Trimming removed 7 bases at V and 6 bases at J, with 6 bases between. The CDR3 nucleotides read TGTGCCAGTAAGGCGGATGGCTACACCTTC. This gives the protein CASKADGYTF.

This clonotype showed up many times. The CDR3 loop reads CATSLGTSGVYEQYF. CDR3 coding DNA: TGTGCCACCAGCCTCGGGACTAGCGGGGTCTACGAGCAGTACTTC. V usage is TRBV15 and J usage is TRBJ2-7, with 13 bases identical to TRBD2. Looked up from germline, CDR1 is LNHNV and CDR2 is YYDKDF (reference sequence). J was trimmed by 3 bases and V by 5 bases; bases with no gene match: 4. The CDR3 contains 15 residues.

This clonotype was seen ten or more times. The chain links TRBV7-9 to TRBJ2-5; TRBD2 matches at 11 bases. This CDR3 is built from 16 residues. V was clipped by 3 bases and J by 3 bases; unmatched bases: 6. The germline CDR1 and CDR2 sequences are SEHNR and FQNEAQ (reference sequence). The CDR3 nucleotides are TGTGCCAGCAGCTTCGGAACTAGCGGGGGAGAAGAGACCCAGTACTTC. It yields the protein CASSFGTSGGEETQYF. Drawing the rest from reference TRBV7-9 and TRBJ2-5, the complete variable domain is DTGVSQNPRHKITKRGQNVTFRCDPISEHNRLYWYRQTLGQGPEFLTYFQNEAQLEKSRLLSDRFSAERPKGSFSTLEIQRTEQGDSAMYLCASSFGTSGGEETQYFGPGTRLLVL.

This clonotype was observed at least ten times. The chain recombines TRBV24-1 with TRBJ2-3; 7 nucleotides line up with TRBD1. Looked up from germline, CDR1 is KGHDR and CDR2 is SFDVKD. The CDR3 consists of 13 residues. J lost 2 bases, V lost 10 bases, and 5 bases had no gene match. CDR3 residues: CATGEGATDTQYF. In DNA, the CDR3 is TGTGCCACTGGAGAGGGGGCCACAGATACGCAGTATTTT.

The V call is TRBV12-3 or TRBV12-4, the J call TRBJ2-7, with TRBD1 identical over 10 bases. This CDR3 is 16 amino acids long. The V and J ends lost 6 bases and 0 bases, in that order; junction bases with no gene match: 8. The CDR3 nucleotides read TGTGCCAGCAGCCGGGACAGGGGTATATACTCCTACGAGCAGTACTTC. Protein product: CASSRDRGIYSYEQYF.

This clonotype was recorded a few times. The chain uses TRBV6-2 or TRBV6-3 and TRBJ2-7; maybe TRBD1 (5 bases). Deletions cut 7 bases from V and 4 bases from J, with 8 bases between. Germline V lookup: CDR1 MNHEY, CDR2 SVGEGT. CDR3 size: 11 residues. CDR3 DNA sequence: TGTGCCAGCAATTCAGGGTACGAGCAGTACGTC. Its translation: CASNSGYEQYV.

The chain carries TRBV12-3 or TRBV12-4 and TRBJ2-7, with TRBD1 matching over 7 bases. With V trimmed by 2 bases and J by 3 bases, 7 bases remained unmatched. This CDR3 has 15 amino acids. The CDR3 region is CASSLKRDSHYEQYF. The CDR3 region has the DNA TGTGCCAGCAGTTTAAAACGGGACAGTCACTACGAGCAGTACTTC.

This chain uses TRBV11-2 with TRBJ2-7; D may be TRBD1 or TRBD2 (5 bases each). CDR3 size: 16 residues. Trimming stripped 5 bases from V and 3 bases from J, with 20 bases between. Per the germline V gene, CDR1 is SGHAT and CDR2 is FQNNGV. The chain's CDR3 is CASSLSGTLGLYEQYF. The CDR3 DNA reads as TGTGCCAGCAGCCTTTCAGGGACCTTGGGCCTCTACGAGCAGTACTTC.

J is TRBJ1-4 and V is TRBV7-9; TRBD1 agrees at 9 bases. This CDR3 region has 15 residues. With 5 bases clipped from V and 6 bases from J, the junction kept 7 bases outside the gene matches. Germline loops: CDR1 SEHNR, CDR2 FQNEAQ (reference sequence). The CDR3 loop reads CASSRPGQGHEKLFF. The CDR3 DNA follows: TGTGCCAGCAGCCGTCCGGGACAGGGTCATGAAAAACTGTTTTTT. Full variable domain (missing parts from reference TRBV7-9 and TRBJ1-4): DTGVSQNPRHKITKRGQNVTFRCDPISEHNRLYWYRQTLGQGPEFLTYFQNEAQLEKSRLLSDRFSAERPKGSFSTLEIQRTEQGDSAMYLCASSRPGQGHEKLFFGSGTQLSVL.

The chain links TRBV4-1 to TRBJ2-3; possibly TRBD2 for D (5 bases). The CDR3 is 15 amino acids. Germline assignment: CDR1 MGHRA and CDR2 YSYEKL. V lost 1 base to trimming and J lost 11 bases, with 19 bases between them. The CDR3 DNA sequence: TGCGCCAGCAGCCAAGGAGGGATGGAGGAAAGAATGCAGTATTTT. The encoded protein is CASSQGGMEERMQYF.